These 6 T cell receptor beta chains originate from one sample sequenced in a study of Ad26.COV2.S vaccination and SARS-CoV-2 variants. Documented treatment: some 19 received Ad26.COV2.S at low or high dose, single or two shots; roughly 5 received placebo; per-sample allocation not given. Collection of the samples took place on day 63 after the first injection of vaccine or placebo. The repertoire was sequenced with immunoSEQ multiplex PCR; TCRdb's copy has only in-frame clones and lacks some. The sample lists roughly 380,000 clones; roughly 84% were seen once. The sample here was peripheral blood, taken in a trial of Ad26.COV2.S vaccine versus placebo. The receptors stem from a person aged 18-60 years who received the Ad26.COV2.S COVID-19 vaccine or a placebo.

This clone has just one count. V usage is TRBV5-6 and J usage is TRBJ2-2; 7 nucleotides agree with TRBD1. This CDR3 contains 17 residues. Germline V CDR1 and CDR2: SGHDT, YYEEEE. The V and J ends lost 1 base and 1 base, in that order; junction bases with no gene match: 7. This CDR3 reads CASSLKGASWNTGELFF. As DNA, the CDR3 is TGTGCCAGCAGCTTGAAGGGGGCGAGTTGGAACACCGGGGAGCTGTTTTTT. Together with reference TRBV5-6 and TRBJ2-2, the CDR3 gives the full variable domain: DAGVTQSPTHLIKTRGQQVTLRCSPKSGHDTVSWYQQALGQGPQFIFQYYEEEERQRGNFPDRFSGHQFPNYSSELNVNALLLGDSALYLCASSLKGASWNTGELFFGEGSRLTVL.

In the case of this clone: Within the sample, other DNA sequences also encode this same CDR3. The CDR3 DNA follows: TGTGCCATCAGTGAGAGTACATACGAGCAGTACTTC. It yields the protein CAISESTYEQYF. This chain joins TRBV10-3 and TRBJ2-7; D call uncertain. V was trimmed by 2 bases and J by 4 bases, leaving 6 bases between them. The CDR3 is 12 residues long. CDR1 and CDR2 from the germline V gene are ENHRY and SYGVKD.

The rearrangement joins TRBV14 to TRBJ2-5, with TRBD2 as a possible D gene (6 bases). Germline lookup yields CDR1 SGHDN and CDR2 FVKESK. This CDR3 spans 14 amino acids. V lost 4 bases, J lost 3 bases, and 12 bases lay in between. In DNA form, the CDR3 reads TGTGCCAGCAGCCCCCGGGACTTAAAAGAGACCCAGTACTTC. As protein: CASSPRDLKETQYF.

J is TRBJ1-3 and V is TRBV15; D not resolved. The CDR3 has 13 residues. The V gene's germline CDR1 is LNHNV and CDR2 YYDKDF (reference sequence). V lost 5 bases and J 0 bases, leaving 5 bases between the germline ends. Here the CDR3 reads CATSVDSGNTIYF. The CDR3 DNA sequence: TGTGCCACCAGCGTCGACTCTGGAAACACCATATATTTT.

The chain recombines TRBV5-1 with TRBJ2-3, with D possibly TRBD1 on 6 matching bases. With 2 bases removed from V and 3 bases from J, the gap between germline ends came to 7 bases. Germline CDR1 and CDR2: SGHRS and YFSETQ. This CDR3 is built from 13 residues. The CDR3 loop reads CASSFGQTDTQYF. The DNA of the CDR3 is TGCGCCAGCAGCTTCGGACAGACAGATACGCAGTATTTT.

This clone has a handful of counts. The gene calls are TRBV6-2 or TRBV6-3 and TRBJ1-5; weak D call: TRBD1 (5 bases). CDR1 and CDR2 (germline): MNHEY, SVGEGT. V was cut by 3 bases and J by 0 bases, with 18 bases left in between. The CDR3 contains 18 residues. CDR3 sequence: CASSYSLRGYNSNQPQHF. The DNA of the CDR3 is TGTGCCAGCAGTTATTCACTCCGGGGCTATAATAGCAATCAGCCCCAGCATTTT.